This is a list of T cell receptor beta chains from one sample in a study of cytotoxic CD8 clonotypes in ibrutinib-treated CLL. Clones were read by immunoSEQ multiplex PCR, and TCRdb kept only the in-frame ones, dropping some. The profile shows hundreds of thousands of clones, 60% to 75% of them singletons. Sequencing used PBMCs, obtained after 24 months of ibrutinib treatment. Receptors were obtained from a human donor with chronic lymphocytic leukemia. Each CDR3 is given with its conserved first and last residue. The D gene is left open where the match is weak. Where a row states a size, it is once, few, many or the class of an expanded clone; other rows omit it.

abundance: .; j_gene: TRBJ1-1; d_gene: .; v_gene: TRBV30; CDR3aa: CAWRTMNTEAFF; CDR3nt: TGTGCCTGGAGGACGATGAACACTGAAGCTTTCTTT
abundance: .; j_gene: TRBJ2-4; d_gene: .; v_gene: TRBV19; CDR3aa: CASSKVSSSGIQYF; CDR3nt: TGTGCCAGTAGTAAGGTTTCCTCCTCTGGCATTCAGTACTTC
abundance: .; j_gene: TRBJ2-7; d_gene: .; v_gene: TRBV7-2; CDR3aa: CASSSISYRVHSYEQYF; CDR3nt: TGTGCCAGCAGCTCCATTAGCTACCGGGTTCACTCCTACGAGCAGTACTTC
abundance: .; j_gene: TRBJ2-5; d_gene: TRBD2; v_gene: TRBV9; CDR3aa: CASSLAGGFGAQYF; CDR3nt: TGTGCCAGCAGCCTAGCGGGAGGGTTCGGGGCCCAGTACTTC
abundance: .; j_gene: TRBJ2-1; d_gene: .; v_gene: TRBV5-4; CDR3aa: CASSLSGRDNEQFF; CDR3nt: TGTGCCAGCAGCTTGTCGGGACGGGACAATGAGCAGTTCTTC
abundance: .; j_gene: TRBJ1-2; d_gene: .; v_gene: TRBV19; CDR3aa: CASSNVQPNYGYTF; CDR3nt: TGTGCCAGTAGTAACGTCCAGCCGAACTATGGCTACACCTTC
abundance: few; j_gene: TRBJ1-3; d_gene: .; v_gene: TRBV12-5; CDR3aa: CASGLTGSGNTIYF; CDR3nt: TGTGCTAGTGGTTTGACAGGGTCTGGAAACACCATATATTTT
abundance: .; j_gene: TRBJ1-1; d_gene: TRBD1; v_gene: TRBV5-6; CDR3aa: CASSWTGETEAFF; CDR3nt: TGTGCCAGCAGCTGGACAGGGGAGACTGAAGCTTTCTTT
abundance: .; j_gene: TRBJ1-2; d_gene: .; v_gene: TRBV15; CDR3aa: CATSIDKTDYGYTF; CDR3nt: TGTGCCACCAGCATCGATAAGACAGACTATGGCTACACCTTC
abundance: .; j_gene: TRBJ2-5; d_gene: TRBD2; v_gene: TRBV28; CDR3aa: CASTLAGLVDRRKETQYF; CDR3nt: TGTGCCAGCACCCTAGCGGGATTAGTTGACCGGAGAAAAGAGACCCAGTACTTC
abundance: .; j_gene: TRBJ2-7; d_gene: .; v_gene: TRBV12-2; CDR3aa: CASRDRRTQGQYF; CDR3nt: TGTGCAAGTCGCGACCGTAGAACACAGGGGCAGTACTTC
abundance: once; j_gene: TRBJ2-3; d_gene: .; v_gene: TRBV10-3; CDR3aa: CAIRASGASTDTQYF; CDR3nt: TGTGCCATCAGGGCCAGCGGAGCTAGCACAGATACGCAGTATTTT
abundance: .; j_gene: TRBJ2-6; d_gene: TRBD1; v_gene: TRBV7-9; CDR3aa: CASSPSITRDRSGANVLTF; CDR3nt: TGTGCCAGCAGCCCCAGCATAACCCGGGACAGGTCTGGGGCCAACGTCCTGACTTTC
abundance: once; j_gene: TRBJ2-3; d_gene: TRBD1; v_gene: TRBV6-5; CDR3aa: CASSRTGDSDTQYF; CDR3nt: TGTGCCAGCAGCCGGACAGGGGATTCGGATACGCAGTATTTT
abundance: .; j_gene: TRBJ2-3; d_gene: .; v_gene: TRBV9; CDR3aa: CASSLGLEDTQYF; CDR3nt: TGTGCCAGCAGCTTAGGACTGGAAGATACGCAGTATTTT
abundance: .; j_gene: TRBJ2-7; d_gene: .; v_gene: TRBV27; CDR3aa: CASSSRYRAYEQYF; CDR3nt: TGTGCCAGCAGTTCTCGTTACAGGGCTTACGAGCAGTACTTC
abundance: few; j_gene: TRBJ1-2; d_gene: .; v_gene: TRBV2; CDR3aa: CASSSMVLRYGYTF; CDR3nt: TGTGCCAGCAGTAGCATGGTCCTACGTTATGGCTACACCTTC
abundance: .; j_gene: TRBJ1-2; d_gene: TRBD1; v_gene: TRBV19; CDR3aa: CASDPGQGINYGYTF; CDR3nt: TGTGCCAGCGATCCGGGACAGGGAATAAACTATGGCTACACCTTC
abundance: .; j_gene: TRBJ1-2; d_gene: TRBD1; v_gene: TRBV9; CDR3aa: CASSADRGSVGYTF; CDR3nt: TGTGCCAGCAGCGCGGACAGGGGGTCGGTTGGCTACACCTTC
abundance: .; j_gene: TRBJ2-7; d_gene: TRBD1; v_gene: TRBV9; CDR3aa: CASSVAPGTAYEQYF; CDR3nt: TGTGCCAGCAGCGTAGCTCCGGGGACAGCCTACGAGCAGTACTTC
abundance: many; j_gene: TRBJ1-3; d_gene: .; v_gene: TRBV7-4; CDR3aa: CASSLSVNTIYF; CDR3nt: TGTGCCAGCAGCCTTAGCGTAAACACCATATATTTT
abundance: .; j_gene: TRBJ1-1; d_gene: .; v_gene: TRBV7-9; CDR3aa: CASNVVGFNTEAFF; CDR3nt: TGTGCCAGCAATGTAGTAGGGTTTAACACTGAAGCTTTCTTT
abundance: .; j_gene: TRBJ2-7; d_gene: .; v_gene: TRBV27; CDR3aa: CASSFLGDYEQYF; CDR3nt: TGTGCCAGCAGTTTTCTCGGGGACTACGAGCAGTACTTC
abundance: .; j_gene: TRBJ2-2; d_gene: TRBD2; v_gene: TRBV9; CDR3aa: CASSEGLAGFPSGELFF; CDR3nt: TGTGCCAGCAGCGAAGGACTAGCGGGATTCCCATCCGGGGAGCTGTTTTTT
abundance: .; j_gene: TRBJ2-7; d_gene: .; v_gene: TRBV6-6; CDR3aa: CASSYGTASYEQYF; CDR3nt: TGTGCCAGCAGTTACGGAACAGCTTCTTACGAGCAGTACTTC
abundance: .; j_gene: TRBJ2-7; d_gene: .; v_gene: TRBV5-4; CDR3aa: CASSLARDEQYF; CDR3nt: TGTGCCAGCAGCTTGGCCCGGGACGAGCAGTACTTC
abundance: .; j_gene: TRBJ2-1; d_gene: .; v_gene: TRBV30; CDR3aa: CAWNSLGGYYNEQFF; CDR3nt: TGTGCCTGGAACAGCCTGGGCGGATACTACAATGAGCAGTTCTTC
abundance: .; j_gene: TRBJ2-7; d_gene: .; v_gene: TRBV5-1; CDR3aa: CASSLEGDEQYF; CDR3nt: TGCGCCAGCAGTTTAGAGGGAGACGAGCAGTACTTC
abundance: .; j_gene: TRBJ2-7; d_gene: .; v_gene: TRBV18; CDR3aa: CASSPTQAPGEQYF; CDR3nt: TGTGCCAGCTCACCAACACAGGCCCCGGGCGAGCAGTACTTC
abundance: .; j_gene: TRBJ2-3; d_gene: .; v_gene: TRBV7-2; CDR3aa: CASSLIAGMSDTQYF; CDR3nt: TGTGCCAGCAGCTTAATTGCGGGAATGTCAGATACGCAGTATTTT
abundance: .; j_gene: TRBJ2-5; d_gene: .; v_gene: TRBV29-1; CDR3aa: CSVDDAPAYQETQYF; CDR3nt: TGCAGCGTTGATGATGCCCCCGCGTACCAAGAGACCCAGTACTTC
abundance: .; j_gene: TRBJ2-2; d_gene: TRBD1; v_gene: TRBV28; CDR3aa: CASRPQGAGTGELFF; CDR3nt: TGTGCCAGCAGGCCTCAGGGGGCGGGCACCGGGGAGCTGTTTTTT
abundance: .; j_gene: TRBJ2-1; d_gene: TRBD2; v_gene: TRBV12-5; CDR3aa: CASGREVHNEQFF; CDR3nt: TGTGCTAGTGGGCGGGAGGTCCACAATGAGCAGTTCTTC
abundance: .; j_gene: TRBJ1-1; d_gene: .; v_gene: TRBV28; CDR3aa: CASSSTAEPIEGAFF; CDR3nt: TGTGCCAGCAGTTCAACAGCCGAGCCTATTGAGGGAGCTTTCTTT
abundance: .; j_gene: TRBJ2-3; d_gene: .; v_gene: TRBV7-2; CDR3aa: CASSSWETGTDTQYF; CDR3nt: TGTGCCAGCAGCTCCTGGGAAACTGGCACAGATACGCAGTATTTT
abundance: .; j_gene: TRBJ2-1; d_gene: TRBD2; v_gene: TRBV4-2; CDR3aa: CASSPSSGRGSYNEQFF; CDR3nt: TGTGCCAGCAGCCCTAGTAGCGGGAGAGGGAGCTACAATGAGCAGTTCTTC
abundance: once; j_gene: TRBJ2-7; d_gene: .; v_gene: TRBV11-2; CDR3aa: CASSLQIGRNEQYF; CDR3nt: TGTGCCAGCAGCCTCCAGATCGGACGCAACGAGCAGTACTTC
abundance: few; j_gene: TRBJ1-5; d_gene: TRBD1; v_gene: TRBV6-6; CDR3aa: CASSPHTGVGNQPQHF; CDR3nt: TGTGCCAGCAGTCCCCATACAGGGGTGGGCAATCAGCCCCAGCATTTT
abundance: .; j_gene: TRBJ1-1; d_gene: .; v_gene: TRBV28; CDR3aa: CASSLRSDGSILNTEAFF; CDR3nt: TGTGCCAGCAGTTTAAGGTCGGACGGATCAATCCTGAACACTGAAGCTTTCTTT
abundance: .; j_gene: TRBJ2-7; d_gene: TRBD1; v_gene: TRBV11-2; CDR3aa: CASSIQGPYEQYF; CDR3nt: TGTGCCAGCAGCATACAGGGGCCCTACGAGCAGTACTTC
abundance: .; j_gene: TRBJ2-3; d_gene: .; v_gene: TRBV6-5; CDR3aa: CASRRRATDTQYF; CDR3nt: TGTGCCAGCCGCAGACGAGCCACAGATACGCAGTATTTT
abundance: few; j_gene: TRBJ1-2; d_gene: TRBD1; v_gene: TRBV27; CDR3aa: CASSAGTGGSRGYTF; CDR3nt: TGTGCCAGCAGTGCCGGGACAGGGGGTTCACGGGGCTACACCTTC
abundance: .; j_gene: TRBJ1-4; d_gene: .; v_gene: TRBV9; CDR3aa: CASSGGPFSEKLFF; CDR3nt: TGTGCCAGCAGCGGAGGGCCTTTTTCCGAAAAACTGTTTTTT